The clone carrying this T cell receptor (beta chain) turned up a few times. What it binds is not known. Genomic DNA was employed as the template in profiling TCR beta VDJ and CDR3. One entry per CDR3 protein results from TCRdb running MiXCR on the reads. The data show 40,000 to 45,000 distinct CDR3 sequences, approximately 71% seen once. Germline V gene data show CDR1 as SGDLS and CDR2 as YYNGEE. This CDR3 has 16 amino acids. The V end was cut by 4 bases, the J end by 1 base, with 17 bases between. These data originate in a study of CD8+CD57+ T cells in acquired aplastic anemia. Study-wide results and limits: Both patients and controls carried the same twenty-nine CD8+ CDR3 sequences.

The sample consisted of sorted CD4+, CD8+, or CD8+CD57+ T cells (not recorded which) from PBMCs. V gene TRBV9 combines with J gene TRBJ2-5; tentatively, D is TRBD2 (5 bases). The source is a human donor in good health, serving as a control. The CDR3 loop is CASSQGSLERQETQYF. The CDR3 bases are TGTGCCAGCAGCCAAGGGAGTTTGGAGCGCCAAGAGACCCAGTACTTC.